This TCR beta chain was recorded in a study of blood T cell repertoires in COVID-19 (dated by TCRdb to 2018 to 2021). Broadly, across the study: Samples covering the acute and convalescent phases of COVID-19 were provided by collaborators in the United States, Italy and Spain. The material from the prospective study consisted of cDNA or gDNA derived from T cells, B-cell-depleted T cells, or PBMCs. The dataset comprised deeply sampled blood TCRbeta repertoires from subjects exposed to, actively infected with, or recovered from COVID-19. A freely available public database, intended as a resource for researchers studying the immune response to SARS-CoV-2, is where the repertoires were released. Samples were obtained from the ongoing ImmuneRACE study (first 160 participants) and from 1,254 subjects provided by 6 global collaborators. Sample metadata almost always included a de-identified subject ID, COVID-19 status, age in years and sex. Where available, HLA class I and class II types were obtained from metadata supplied by the sample provider rather than from assay-based typing. The investigation overall reported the following: How much clinical and demographic metadata was included differed by source and by participant, and the metadata was provided uncurated.

TCRbeta CDR3 regions were amplified from genomic DNA using the immunoSEQ Assay, a bias-controlled multiplex PCR. Per the authors' processing: The number of nucleated cells in each sample was estimated from the amplification of reference gene primers within the assay. To quantify the absolute abundance of each unique TCRbeta CDR3 rearrangement, sequence reads were collapsed and filtered. For each sample, productive Simpson clonality was calculated by taking the square root of Simpson's diversity index across productive rearrangements. Imported from immuneACCESS, the table was reduced by TCRdb to in-frame sequences with V and J called. These copies leave out some clones; in studies compared against another copy, an unresolved V gene accounts for under half, and the cause of the remainder is not known. V, J and clone size derive from that table, while D and trimming were established from the DNA sequence. The sample yields hundreds of thousands of clones; roughly nine tenths were counted once. Roughly 2.3% of the sample goes to the ten largest clones.

At the junction V is shortened by 4 bases and J by 6 bases, with 12 bases in between. Including the terminal cysteine and phenylalanine, the CDR3 comprises 13 residues. This entry keeps only the CDR3 DNA: 39 bases, framed from base 1. The CDR1 and CDR2 encoded by the germline V gene are SGHDN and FVKESK. To note about this clone: Its antigen is unknown. One base away there is no much larger clone; base qualities are not given.

Participants in the prospective study were enrolled through a virtual design, were aged about 18 to 89 years, and lived in approximately 24 United States geographic areas. In the prospective study, participants were assigned to cohorts based on the clinical history participants reported in a screening survey and a study questionnaire. For ImmuneRACE Cohort 3, a participant was defined as recovered based on two consecutive negative NP/OP PCR tests, clearance by a healthcare professional, or resolution of symptoms. Mobile phlebotomists in the prospective study collected whole blood, serum and a nasopharyngeal or oropharyngeal swab from every participant. Additional blood draws and questionnaires over an approximately 2-month period could optionally be provided by prospective study participants. Before DNA extraction, blood samples from the prospective study were shipped at room temperature or frozen.

The rearranged chain carries TRBV14 and TRBJ1-2; TRBD1 might be the D gene, on 5 matching bases. The sequenced sample was PBMCs or T cells enriched from blood (not recorded which). This sequence originates from a woman aged 18-29 years who had recovered from COVID-19. For the CDR3, the sequence is CASSPIGGHGYTF. The DNA sequence is given as TGTGCCAGCAGCCCGATCGGGGGACATGGCTACACCTTC.